This T cell receptor (beta chain) was captured in a study of blood T cell repertoires in COVID-19. Overall study: Samples representing acute and convalescent COVID-19 were sourced from the United States, Italy and Spain.

Self-reported history from a screening survey and questionnaire set each donor's cohort. Exposed volunteers were people who met a COVID-19 case within 2 weeks before study entry. Method: immunoSEQ multiplex PCR; TCRdb's copy keeps in-frame clones and lacks some. The sample includes a few hundred thousand clones, about 88% of them seen just once. The sequence came from a woman between 18 and 29 years old who had been exposed to COVID-19. Sequences were obtained from PBMCs or T cells enriched from blood (not recorded which).

For the CDR3, the DNA is TGTGCCATCAGTGAACTGAATTCACCCCTCCACTTT. This encodes CAISELNSPLHF. This chain uses TRBV10-3 with TRBJ1-6; D is unclear. With 3 bases removed from V and 7 bases from J, the gap between germline ends came to 4 bases. Looked up from germline, CDR1 is ENHRY and CDR2 is SYGVKD. The CDR3 has 12 residues.